The 27 T cell receptor beta chains in this list originate from one sample, sequenced in a study of control samples from healthy donors and cancer patients. Assay: immunoSEQ multiplex PCR; the TCRdb copy retains only in-frame clones and omits some. The profile covers approximately 90,000 clones, with 88% appearing a single time and 13% to 15% taken by the ten largest. Source material: blood. All receptors come from a woman in her 70s in good health.

This clone appeared a single time. The J gene is TRBJ1-1, the V gene TRBV19; D gene unclear. This CDR3 is built from 14 residues. Trimming left V 7 bases short and J 1 base short, with 13 bases between. CDR1 and CDR2 (germline): LNHDA, SQIVND (reference sequence). The DNA for the CDR3 is TGTGCCAGTACCTCGGCCTGGGCGAACACTGAAGCTTTCTTT. It specifies CASTSAWANTEAFF.

This clone has a single count. The chain carries TRBV7-6 and TRBJ2-1, with D possibly TRBD1 on 6 matching bases. Germline CDR1 SGHVS, CDR2 FNYEAQ. This CDR3 spans 15 amino acids. The V gene lost 6 bases and the J gene lost 0 bases, with 12 bases spanning the gap. The CDR3: CASSPTGFSYNEQFF. Here the CDR3 DNA reads TGTGCCAGCAGTCCCACAGGGTTCTCCTACAATGAGCAGTTCTTC.

The gene calls are TRBV4-1 and TRBJ2-5; tentative D call: TRBD2 (6 bases). This CDR3 has 16 amino acids. Trimming removed 0 bases at V and 10 bases at J, with 21 bases between. The germline V gene encodes CDR1 MGHRA and CDR2 YSYEKL. CDR3 sequence: CASSQDGGALRGGQYF. CDR3 nucleotides: TGCGCCAGCAGCCAAGATGGCGGGGCTCTCCGAGGTGGCCAGTACTTC.

The V call is TRBV5-1, the J call TRBJ1-1, with 7 nucleotides matching TRBD1. The CDR3 is 16 residues long. The germline CDR1 and CDR2 sequences are SGHRS and YFSETQ. V was clipped by 4 bases and J by 5 bases; unmatched bases: 14. This CDR3 is CASSAWTGGQGTEAFF. The CDR3 DNA is TGCGCCAGCAGCGCCTGGACAGGCGGGCAGGGGACTGAAGCTTTCTTT.

CDR3 nucleotide sequence: TGCGCCAGCAGCTACAACGTACTAGCGGGTTCCTACAATGAGCAGTTCTTC. Protein sequence: CASSYNVLAGSYNEQFF. The chain links TRBV5-1 to TRBJ2-1; 9 nucleotides align to TRBD2. V was pared by 3 bases and J by 1 base, with 8 bases of the junction left unmatched. Germline V gene data show CDR1 as SGHRS and CDR2 as YFSETQ. The CDR3 contains 17 residues.

In its sample, this clone was seen once. The DNA for the CDR3 is TGTGCCAGCAGCCAAGTCGGTGGGAGCACAGATACGCAGTATTTT. It encodes CASSQVGGSTDTQYF. The J gene is TRBJ2-3, the V gene TRBV3-1 (or the pseudogene TRBV3-2); D is uncertain. Per germline, CDR1 LGHDT and CDR2 YNNKEL (reference sequence). Trimming took 1 base from V and 0 from J, leaving 8 bases between them. This CDR3 region has 15 residues.

With regard to this clone: At one of its ends the junction is not consistent with the germline gene, which may arise from a read error. The rearrangement joins TRBV7-7 to TRBJ2-1; 9 bases match TRBD2. CDR3 size: 17 residues. Germline CDR1 and CDR2: SSHAT and FNYEAQ (reference sequence). The CDR3 sequence is CASSRAGGRASYNEQFF. The CDR3 DNA sequence: TGTGCTAGCAGCCGCGCGGGGGGGAGGGCCTCCTACAATGAGCAGTTCTTC. The entire variable domain, with the rest obtained from reference TRBV7-7 and TRBJ2-1, is as follows: GAGVSQSPRYKVTKRGQDVTLRCDPISSHATLYWYQQALGQGPEFLTYFNYEAQPDKSGLPSDRFSAERPEGSISTLTIQRTEQRDSAMYRCASSRAGGRASYNEQFFGPGTRLTVL.

This chain joins TRBV5-1 and TRBJ2-7, with D possibly TRBD1 on 6 matching bases. Germline V gene lookup returns CDR1 SGHRS and CDR2 YFSETQ. The CDR3 contains 15 residues. V lost 4 bases, J lost 0 bases, and 14 bases lay in between. The CDR3 nucleotides read TGCGCCAGCAGCCACGGACAGCCGAACTCCTACGAGCAGTACTTC. Translation gives CASSHGQPNSYEQYF. The variable domain in full, completed from reference TRBV5-1 and TRBJ2-7, reads KAGVTQTPRYLIKTRGQQVTLSCSPISGHRSVSWYQQTPGQGLQFLFEYFSETQRNKGNFPGRFSGRQFSNSRSEMNVSTLELGDSALYLCASSHGQPNSYEQYFGPGTRLTVT.

J is TRBJ2-5 and V is TRBV30, with TRBD2 identical over 8 bases. V shed 8 bases and J 8 bases; nucleotides not matched to a gene: 16. Germline CDR1 is GTSNPN and CDR2 is SVGIG (reference sequence). CDR3 length: 14 amino acids. DNA of the CDR3: TGTGCCCTCTCGACGGAGGTTGCGGGAGGAACCCAGTACTTC. It codes for CALSTEVAGGTQYF.

The chain combines TRBV30 with TRBJ1-4; a weak D match, TRBD1 (5 bases). The CDR3 sequence is 16 residues long. The V end lost 0 bases, the J end lost 7 bases, and 18 bases lay between the germline ends. Germline CDR1 reads GTSNPN; CDR2 reads SVGIG (reference sequence). CDR3 protein: CAWSVGIRSGAEKLFF. CDR3 sequence (DNA): TGTGCCTGGAGTGTCGGTATCCGGAGTGGGGCTGAAAAACTGTTTTTT.

This clone was observed a few times. The chain uses TRBV6-5 and TRBJ1-3, with D perhaps matching TRBD1 (5 bases). Germline V gene data show CDR1 as MNHEY and CDR2 as SVGAGI. Trimming stripped 8 bases from V and 4 bases from J, with 12 bases between. The CDR3 runs 13 residues. CDR3 DNA: TGTGCCAGCGGAGTGACAGCCGGAAACACCATATATTTT. Its translation is CASGVTAGNTIYF.

The count of this clone is one. This sequence joins TRBV19 and TRBJ1-5, with D unclear. The CDR3 loop spans 15 amino acids. The V and J ends lost 3 bases and 0 bases respectively, with 9 bases between them. Germline CDR1 is LNHDA and CDR2 is SQIVND (reference sequence). The CDR3 DNA reads as TGTGCCAGTAGTATTCTCAGAGTTAGCAATCAGCCCCAGCATTTT. This codes for CASSILRVSNQPQHF.

This sequence joins TRBV27 and TRBJ2-3; a possible D gene is TRBD2 (6 bases). Trimming cost V 4 bases and J 0 bases, with 11 bases left between them. In germline, CDR1 is MNHEY, CDR2 SMNVEV (reference sequence). The CDR3 has 15 residues. The DNA for the CDR3 is TGTGCCAGCAGTTCCCTAGCGTTAAGCACAGATACGCAGTATTTT. Translation gives CASSSLALSTDTQYF.

This rearrangement joins TRBV27 to TRBJ2-2; 9 bases align to TRBD2. Looked up from germline, CDR1 is MNHEY and CDR2 is SMNVEV (reference sequence). Germline trimming cut 2 bases from V and 5 bases from J; bases unmatched to any gene: 6. The CDR3 covers 16 residues. The CDR3 protein is CASSLDSGSRTGELFF. CDR3 in DNA: TGTGCCAGCAGTTTAGATAGCGGGAGTCGAACCGGGGAGCTGTTTTTT.

V is TRBV9 and J is TRBJ1-1, with D unresolved. The CDR3 spans 15 residues. The V end was cut by 0 bases, the J end by 2 bases, with 11 bases between. Germline lookup yields CDR1 SGDLS and CDR2 YYNGEE. The CDR3 DNA sequence: TGTGCCAGCAGCGTAGGGGTCTCTGATAACACTGAAGCTTTCTTT. It encodes CASSVGVSDNTEAFF.

J is TRBJ1-4 and V is TRBV30, with D hard to call. This CDR3 has 16 amino acids. From germline, CDR1 is GTSNPN and CDR2 SVGIG (reference sequence). Trimming removed 0 bases from V and 7 bases from J, with 18 bases in between. CDR3 amino acids: CAWSVLGKGSPEKLFF. The CDR3 DNA sequence: TGTGCCTGGAGTGTACTGGGAAAAGGGAGTCCTGAAAAACTGTTTTTT.

This chain joins TRBV5-1 and TRBJ2-7; D is unresolved. CDR3 size: 11 residues. Germline V gives CDR1 SGHRS, CDR2 YFSETQ. Trimming pared 4 bases from V and 2 bases from J, leaving 4 bases between. This chain's CDR3 is CASSGAYEQYF. In DNA form, the CDR3 reads TGCGCCAGCAGCGGCGCCTACGAGCAGTACTTC. Filled out from reference TRBV5-1 and TRBJ2-7, the complete variable domain reads KAGVTQTPRYLIKTRGQQVTLSCSPISGHRSVSWYQQTPGQGLQFLFEYFSETQRNKGNFPGRFSGRQFSNSRSEMNVSTLELGDSALYLCASSGAYEQYFGPGTRLTVT.

About this clone: Compared with germline, one end of the junction differs, possibly owing to a read error. The chain recombines TRBV7-6 with TRBJ1-6, with 10 bases identical to TRBD1. Germline values: CDR1 SGHVS, CDR2 FNYEAQ. The CDR3 runs 14 residues. The CDR3 spells CASSSGQGVSPPHF. CDR3 sequence (DNA): TGTGCCAGCAGCTCAGGACAGGGGGTTTCACCCCCCCACTTT. The whole variable domain, remainder taken from reference TRBV7-6 and TRBJ1-6, is GAGVSQSPRYKVTKRGQDVALRCDPISGHVSLYWYRQALGQGPEFLTYFNYEAQQDKSGLPNDRFSAERPEGSISTLTIQRTEQRDSAMYRCASSSGQGVSPPHFGNGTRLTVT.

This sequence joins TRBV5-4 and TRBJ1-4, with D possibly TRBD1 on 5 matching bases. The CDR3 spans 15 residues. The V gene lost 5 bases and the J gene lost 4 bases, with 15 bases spanning the gap. The germline CDR1 and CDR2 sequences are SGHNT and YYREEE (reference sequence). CDR3 DNA sequence: TGTGCCAGCAGTCCTCGGAGGGGAGATAATGAAAAACTGTTTTTT. Protein: CASSPRRGDNEKLFF.

The chain carries TRBV20-1 and TRBJ1-1; maybe TRBD1 (5 bases). Germline V CDR1 and CDR2: DFQATT, SNEGSKA (reference sequence). Trimming stripped 6 bases from V and 5 bases from J, with 16 bases between. This CDR3 comprises 13 residues. CDR3 nucleotide sequence: TGCAGTGCGAGTGGGGGGGTTGGGACTGAAGCTTTCTTT. Translation gives CSASGGVGTEAFF.

The CDR3 here is CASTRQGGFMETQYF. The CDR3 region has the DNA TGTGCCAGCACCCGACAGGGAGGCTTTATGGAGACCCAGTACTTC. The gene calls are TRBV6-5 and TRBJ2-5; a weak D match, TRBD1 (7 bases). The CDR3 extends over 15 amino acids. CDR1 and CDR2 (germline): MNHEY, SVGAGI. Trimming removed 7 bases from V and 5 bases from J, with 20 bases in between.

The J gene is TRBJ1-5, the V gene TRBV2; tentative D call: TRBD1 (5 bases). Between the trimmed V and J ends, which lost 6 bases and 2 bases, there was a span of 8 bases. The germline V gene encodes CDR1 SNHLY and CDR2 FYNNEI. The CDR3 is 13 amino acids. The CDR3, as DNA: TGTGCCAGCAGGGGGGTGGGCAATCAGCCCCAGCATTTT. Translation gives CASRGVGNQPQHF. The full variable domain, with the rest looked up from reference TRBV2 and TRBJ1-5, is EPEVTQTPSHQVTQMGQEVILRCVPISNHLYFYWYRQILGQKVEFLVSFYNNEISEKSEIFDDQFSVERPDGSNFTLKIRSTKLEDSAMYFCASRGVGNQPQHFGDGTRLSIL.

The CDR3 sequence is CASSLVAASSGNTIYF. CDR3 DNA sequence: TGTGCCAGCAGCTTAGTGGCGGCCAGCTCTGGAAACACCATATATTTT. The chain employs TRBV7-9 and TRBJ1-3, with D unresolved. This CDR3 region has 16 residues. V lost 1 base, J lost 0 bases, and 10 bases lay in between. From germline, CDR1 is SEHNR and CDR2 FQNEAQ (reference sequence).

V usage is TRBV11-3 and J usage is TRBJ2-2; D is uncertain. Germline loops: CDR1 SGHNT, CDR2 YENEEA. Deletions cut 1 base from V and 6 bases from J, with 18 bases between. The CDR3 runs to 17 residues. The DNA for the CDR3 is TGTGCCAGCAGCTTAGGTCCGACGGGTGGAAAAGCCGGGGAGCTGTTTTTT. It translates to CASSLGPTGGKAGELFF.

The chain employs TRBV6-1 and TRBJ1-2; D unclear. This CDR3 has 14 residues. V dropped 1 base and J dropped 1 base, with 7 bases sitting between them. Germline V lookup: CDR1 MNHNS, CDR2 SASEGT. CDR3 DNA: TGTGCCAGCAGTGAAGTCTGGGATAACTATGGCTACACCTTC. Protein sequence: CASSEVWDNYGYTF.

This chain connects TRBV18 to TRBJ2-5; 9 bases align to TRBD1. The germline V gene encodes CDR1 KGHSH and CDR2 LQKENI. The CDR3 runs 13 residues. V trimming: 4 bases; J trimming: 7 bases; junction bases outside the gene matches: 4. CDR3 loop: CASSRDRVRTQYF. In DNA, the CDR3 is TGTGCCAGCTCACGGGACAGGGTGAGGACCCAGTACTTC.

The chain uses TRBV14 and TRBJ1-1, with no clear D. V lost 3 bases, J lost 11 bases, and 13 bases lay in between. The germline V gene encodes CDR1 SGHDN and CDR2 FVKESK. The CDR3 runs 12 residues. CDR3 residues: CASSHSGLRAFF. CDR3 bases: TGTGCCAGCAGCCATTCGGGCCTGAGGGCTTTCTTT.